In its sample, the clone carrying this T cell receptor (beta chain) was seen once. This sample is drawn from a study of blood T cell repertoires in COVID-19. Study-level background: The origin of the acute and convalescent COVID-19 samples was the United States, Italy and Spain. PBMCs, B-cell-depleted T cells, or T cells were the source of the cDNA or gDNA that made up the material.

V lost 2 bases to trimming and J lost 3 bases, with 7 bases between them. Germline CDR1 reads SGHTA; CDR2 reads FQGNSA. The CDR3 has 13 residues. Authors' data handling: Amplifying reference gene primers gave estimates of nucleated cell counts. Using immunoSEQ multiplex PCR, the repertoire was profiled, and TCRdb retains in-frame clones only, with some absent. The DNA was the basis for D and trimming; V, J and clone size are from that table. The table lists more than 65,000 clones, 70% to 90% of them singletons. The specimen was peripheral blood. The source is a man between 60 and 70 years old with acute or convalescent COVID-19. The chain joins TRBV7-2 to TRBJ2-5; D is ambiguous. The CDR3 DNA is TGTGCCAGCAGCTTAAGCCTGGAAGAGACCCAGTACTTC. Translation gives CASSLSLEETQYF.